Detailed here is one TCR beta chain. Antigen: not known. This CDR3 region has 16 residues. Deletions cut 3 bases from V and 0 bases from J, with 9 bases between. Germline CDR1 and CDR2: SNHLY and FYNNEI. Researchers ran the PCR with 60 Vbeta and 13 Jbeta primers. Here immunoSEQ multiplex PCR was the method, and the copy in TCRdb shows in-frame clones only, minus some. The sample consists of roughly 45,000 clones, 50% to 75% of them appearing once. Among the donors, all were healthy bone marrow donors. The study did not record CMV serostatus for this donor. These data belong to a study of cytomegalovirus exposure and HLA in healthy donors. Study as a whole: There were about 85 million unique TCRs (from HLA-typed donors) in an early data release.

The study, taken as a whole, reports: Most TCR beta V segments were productive about 87% or about 30% of the time in an earlier analysis.

The rearrangement joins TRBV2 to TRBJ2-6; weak D call: TRBD1 (5 bases). The sequencing input was PBMCs. This receptor was identified in a human donor in good health. The DNA of the CDR3 is TGTGCCAGCAGTGACGCCGGACACTCTGGGGCCAACGTCCTGACTTTC. This sequence encodes CASSDAGHSGANVLTF.